A single T cell receptor beta chain is shown here with its context. What it binds is unknown. This table comes from immunoSEQ multiplex PCR, and its TCRdb copy is limited to in-frame clones, with some not included. The table has tens of thousands of clones, 83% seen once. The sample comes from a study of T cell responses to AZD1222 COVID-19 vaccine. Study summary: Timing groups of about 4 and about 12 weeks for second doses were pooled. Points from the study as a whole: CD4 TCRs covered the whole spike, strongest at regions 160-218 and 743-854. Targeting of unmutated variant regions was reportedly seen in nearly half of spike-specific TCRs. The sample set comprised mostly white British donors with more females, and clonal diversity was possibly underestimated.

CDR1 is SGHTA and CDR2 is FQGNSA in the germline V gene. The CDR3 sequence is 13 residues long. V lost 5 bases and J 0 bases, leaving 5 bases between the germline ends. This specimen was peripheral blood, taken on day 0 of AZD1222 vaccination. The V and J genes are TRBV7-2 and TRBJ1-3, with D unclear. The origin of this receptor is an adult in good health. CDR3 coding DNA: TGTGCCAGCAGCCTCGCCTCTGGAAACACCATATATTTT. Protein sequence: CASSLASGNTIYF.